This T cell receptor beta chain is from a study of T cell repertoires in aging, cancer and after chemotherapy. Study as a whole: The whole study produced a dataset of millions of TCR reads.

Amplification of TCR beta used genomic DNA extracted from peripheral blood. CDR1 and CDR2 from the germline V gene are LNHDA and SQIVND (reference sequence). CDR3 length equals 17 residues. V was clipped by 6 bases and J by 0 bases; unmatched bases: 11. Multiplex touch-down PCR with TRB-A/B primers amplified rearranged V-D-J TRB sequences. TCRdb itself ran the multiplex PCR reads through MiXCR, one entry per CDR3 protein. The data contain a few thousand distinct CDR3 sequences, about 64% of them seen just once; the ten biggest clones take up approximately 29%. This clonotype appeared a few times. Input material: blood. The TCR originated in a human donor with a solid tumor. The V gene is TRBV19, the J gene TRBJ1-3; 7 bases map to TRBD1. The CDR3 DNA sequence: TGTGCCAGTAGAGCACCGCATACAGGGGCCTCTGGAAACACCATATATTTT. This translates into CASRAPHTGASGNTIYF.